Sequencing of this T cell receptor beta chain was carried out in a study of blood T cell repertoires in COVID-19. In the study overall: Samples representing acute and convalescent COVID-19 were sourced from the United States, Italy and Spain.

This table comes from immunoSEQ multiplex PCR, and its TCRdb copy is limited to in-frame clones, with some not included. Of under 14,000 clones listed, roughly 80% are singletons. Between the trimmed V and J ends, which lost 1 base and 4 bases, there was a span of 10 bases. This CDR3 has 14 amino acids. Per germline, CDR1 SGHRS and CDR2 YFSETQ. The sequence was collected from a man aged 70-80 years with active COVID-19. J is TRBJ2-3 and V is TRBV5-1; no clear D. The sequenced material came from peripheral blood. The chain's CDR3 is CASSLNAASDTQYF. The CDR3 DNA follows: TGCGCCAGCAGCTTGAACGCGGCGTCAGATACGCAGTATTTT.